Listed here are 19 T cell receptor beta chains from one sample, sequenced in a study of vaccination effects on CD4 cells after COVID-19. Profiling relied on immunoSEQ multiplex PCR, and the TCRdb table lists in-frame clones only, not all of them. The repertoire holds some 22,000 clones, with approximately 74% as singletons. For these TCRs, the target antigens are not known. Expansion with viral peptide pools was applied to antigen-specific CD4+ T cells by the ViraFEST assay prior to sequencing. Once cultured for approximately ten days, the cells underwent separation to obtain CD4+ T cells. Nucleocapsid antibodies were negative in the vaccine recipients, who had never had SARS-CoV-2 infection. The specimen comprised CD4+ T cells from PBMCs cultured with SARS-CoV-2 spike peptides, sampled before COVID-19 vaccination. The receptor source for this set is a human donor who received a COVID-19 vaccine.

The chain recombines TRBV5-1 with TRBJ2-3, with 12 positions matching TRBD2. The CDR3 is 14 residues long. Germline assignment: CDR1 SGHRS and CDR2 YFSETQ. V lost 4 bases and J lost 5; bases outside the gene matches: 2. The CDR3 region is CASSLAGGGDTQYF. In DNA form, the CDR3 reads TGCGCCAGCAGCCTAGCGGGGGGGGGAGATACGCAGTATTTT.

The count of this clone is one. The chain has TRBV7-7 and TRBJ1-4, with D unresolved. V dropped 2 bases and J dropped 7 bases, with 11 bases sitting between them. Germline V gene data show CDR1 as SSHAT and CDR2 as FNYEAQ (reference sequence). CDR3 size: 14 residues. CDR3 amino acids: CASSLSPSGEKLFF. The DNA of the CDR3 is TGTGCCAGCAGCTTAAGCCCTTCGGGTGAAAAACTGTTTTTT.

This clone was counted once. The J gene is TRBJ2-3, the V gene TRBV5-6; D not resolved. V lost 1 base and J lost 2, with 8 bases in between. Germline V gene data show CDR1 as SGHDT and CDR2 as YYEEEE. This CDR3 comprises 14 residues. The CDR3 here is CASSLRGLTDTQYF. CDR3 coding DNA: TGTGCCAGCAGCTTGAGAGGTCTCACAGATACGCAGTATTTT.

V is TRBV25-1 and J is TRBJ2-3; 15 nucleotides align to TRBD2. The CDR3 spans 16 residues. The trim removed 4 bases at V and 3 bases at J, leaving 2 bases unmatched. CDR1 is MGHDK, CDR2 SYGVNS, per germline. CDR3 sequence reads: CASSGGTSGRTDTQYF. DNA of the CDR3: TGTGCCAGCAGTGGGGGGACTAGCGGGAGGACAGATACGCAGTATTTT.

V is TRBV7-9 and J is TRBJ1-4, with 9 nucleotides matching TRBD1. The CDR3 runs to 15 residues. After removal of 1 base from V and 8 bases from J, the junction contained 5 bases not matched to a gene. CDR1 SEHNR and CDR2 FQNEAQ come from the germline V gene (reference sequence). The CDR3 loop is CASSLGDRAGEKLFF. CDR3 nucleotide sequence: TGTGCCAGCAGCTTAGGGGACAGGGCGGGAGAAAAACTGTTTTTT. Variable domain in full (rest from reference TRBV7-9 and TRBJ1-4): DTGVSQNPRHKITKRGQNVTFRCDPISEHNRLYWYRQTLGQGPEFLTYFQNEAQLEKSRLLSDRFSAERPKGSFSTLEIQRTEQGDSAMYLCASSLGDRAGEKLFFGSGTQLSVL.

This clone is a singleton in its sample. The V call is TRBV11-2, the J call TRBJ2-5; 10 nucleotides line up with TRBD2. The CDR3 spans 13 residues. V shed 5 bases, J shed 4 bases, and the junction held 1 base outside the gene matches. Germline V CDR1 and CDR2: SGHAT, FQNNGV. CDR3 protein: CASSPSGRETQYF. As DNA, the CDR3 is TGTGCCAGCAGCCCTAGCGGGAGAGAGACCCAGTACTTC.

The chain recombines TRBV10-3 with TRBJ2-3; TRBD2 matches 9 bases. Trimming cost V 7 bases and J 9 bases; bases outside gene matches: 14. Germline V CDR1 and CDR2: ENHRY, SYGVKD. The CDR3 is made up of 15 amino acids. CDR3 in amino acids: CAITAAGGGKNTQYF. CDR3 nucleotides: TGTGCCATCACTGCGGCGGGGGGGGGAAAAAACACGCAGTATTTT.

V usage is TRBV6-5 and J usage is TRBJ1-2; TRBD1 agrees at 10 bases. The trim removed 3 bases at V and 2 bases at J, leaving 6 bases unmatched. Germline assignment: CDR1 MNHEY and CDR2 SVGAGI. This CDR3 has 16 residues. CDR3 sequence reads: CASSYSRTGGNYGYTF. The CDR3 DNA reads as TGTGCCAGCAGTTATTCGAGGACAGGGGGAAACTATGGCTACACCTTC.

This clone showed up just a few times. The chain couples TRBV6-4 to TRBJ2-2; D is perhaps TRBD2 (6 bases). Germline V lookup: CDR1 MRHNA, CDR2 SNTAGT. The V and J ends lost 3 bases and 4 bases respectively, with 9 bases between them. This CDR3 comprises 14 residues. CDR3 protein: CASSETRGTGELFF. CDR3 sequence (DNA): TGTGCCAGCAGTGAGACTAGAGGCACCGGGGAGCTGTTTTTT.

The chain is built from TRBV19 and TRBJ1-5; TRBD1 aligns across 7 bases. This CDR3 comprises 18 residues. V was clipped by 4 bases and J by 0 bases; unmatched bases: 12. Germline CDR1 LNHDA, CDR2 SQIVND (reference sequence). CDR3 in amino acids: CASSKRQGFGYSNQPQHF. The CDR3, as DNA: TGTGCCAGTAGTAAAAGACAGGGATTCGGCTATAGCAATCAGCCCCAGCATTTT.

The chain links TRBV25-1 to TRBJ2-5; perhaps D is TRBD1 or TRBD2 (5 bases each). Trimming left V 7 bases short and J 5 bases short, with 17 bases between. CDR1 MGHDK and CDR2 SYGVNS come from the germline V gene. This CDR3 spans 14 amino acids. This chain's CDR3 is CASMERGGLETQYF. The DNA of the CDR3 is TGTGCCAGCATGGAACGTGGGGGATTGGAGACCCAGTACTTC.

The chain couples TRBV10-1 to TRBJ2-1; the D gene is possibly TRBD1 (6 bases). CDR1 is WNHNN, CDR2 SYGVQD, per germline (reference sequence). This CDR3 has 16 residues. V lost 8 bases and J lost 3, with 20 bases in between. The CDR3 loop is CASPGCRGTDYNEQFF. The CDR3 DNA follows: TGCGCCAGCCCCGGGTGCAGGGGCACGGACTACAATGAGCAGTTCTTC.

The sample holds a few counts of this clone. The chain combines TRBV27 with TRBJ1-4; 7 bases map to TRBD1. Trimming at V came to 5 bases and at J to 8 bases, leaving 8 bases not matched to a gene. The CDR3 contains 14 residues. CDR1 MNHEY and CDR2 SMNVEV come from the germline V gene (reference sequence). The CDR3 is CASSLQGIGEKLFF. The CDR3 DNA reads as TGTGCCAGCAGTCTACAGGGGATAGGGGAAAAACTGTTTTTT.

The chain is built from TRBV5-1 and TRBJ2-7, with TRBD1 identical over 9 bases. Trimming at V came to 4 bases and at J to 3 bases, leaving 11 bases not matched to a gene. Germline V gene lookup returns CDR1 SGHRS and CDR2 YFSETQ. This CDR3 has 16 amino acids. The CDR3 here is CASSPSTGGSIYEQYF. As DNA, the CDR3 is TGCGCCAGCAGCCCGTCGACAGGGGGAAGTATCTACGAGCAGTACTTC. The entire variable domain, with the rest obtained from reference TRBV5-1 and TRBJ2-7, is as follows: KAGVTQTPRYLIKTRGQQVTLSCSPISGHRSVSWYQQTPGQGLQFLFEYFSETQRNKGNFPGRFSGRQFSNSRSEMNVSTLELGDSALYLCASSPSTGGSIYEQYFGPGTRLTVT.

The genes are TRBV4-1 and TRBJ2-3; 11 bases map to TRBD2. Germline CDR1 is MGHRA and CDR2 is YSYEKL. CDR3 size: 15 residues. Germline trimming cut 1 base from V and 4 bases from J; bases unmatched to any gene: 1. The CDR3 reads CASSQVGLAADTQYF. The CDR3 coding sequence is TGCGCCAGCAGCCAAGTGGGACTAGCGGCAGATACGCAGTATTTT.

The chain links TRBV5-1 to TRBJ1-3, with TRBD1 as a possible D gene (6 bases). CDR3 length: 15 amino acids. Per germline, CDR1 SGHRS and CDR2 YFSETQ. V lost 0 bases and J 0 bases, leaving 7 bases between the germline ends. The CDR3 loop is CASSLGTVSGNTIYF. Here the CDR3 DNA reads TGCGCCAGCAGCTTGGGGACAGTCTCTGGAAACACCATATATTTT.

The chain links TRBV6-5 to TRBJ2-6; no clear D. The germline V gene encodes CDR1 MNHEY and CDR2 SVGAGI. CDR3 length: 15 residues. V was shortened by 0 bases and J by 2 bases, with 5 bases between the two germline ends. In nucleotides, the CDR3 is TGTGCCAGCAGTTACTCGGAGACTGGGGCCAACGTCCTGACTTTC. This gives the protein CASSYSETGANVLTF.

The chain has TRBV11-3 and TRBJ2-1; TRBD1 aligns across 8 bases. From germline, CDR1 is SGHNT and CDR2 YENEEA. Losses at the gene ends were 3 bases for V and 1 base for J; bases not matched to a gene: 2. This CDR3 comprises 15 residues. CDR3 loop: CASSFDRGSYNEQFF. CDR3 nucleotide sequence: TGTGCCAGCAGCTTCGACAGGGGATCCTACAATGAGCAGTTCTTC.

V gene TRBV7-9 combines with J gene TRBJ2-5; unclear D gene. This CDR3 region has 16 residues. With 4 bases removed from V and 5 bases from J, the gap between germline ends came to 20 bases. Germline lookup yields CDR1 SEHNR and CDR2 FQNEAQ (reference sequence). CDR3 DNA: TGTGCCAGCAGCTCCTCTCGACTCCGCCGGCTGGAGACCCAGTACTTC. This encodes CASSSSRLRRLETQYF. The entire variable domain, with the rest obtained from reference TRBV7-9 and TRBJ2-5, is as follows: DTGVSQNPRHKITKRGQNVTFRCDPISEHNRLYWYRQTLGQGPEFLTYFQNEAQLEKSRLLSDRFSAERPKGSFSTLEIQRTEQGDSAMYLCASSSSRLRRLETQYFGPGTRLLVL.